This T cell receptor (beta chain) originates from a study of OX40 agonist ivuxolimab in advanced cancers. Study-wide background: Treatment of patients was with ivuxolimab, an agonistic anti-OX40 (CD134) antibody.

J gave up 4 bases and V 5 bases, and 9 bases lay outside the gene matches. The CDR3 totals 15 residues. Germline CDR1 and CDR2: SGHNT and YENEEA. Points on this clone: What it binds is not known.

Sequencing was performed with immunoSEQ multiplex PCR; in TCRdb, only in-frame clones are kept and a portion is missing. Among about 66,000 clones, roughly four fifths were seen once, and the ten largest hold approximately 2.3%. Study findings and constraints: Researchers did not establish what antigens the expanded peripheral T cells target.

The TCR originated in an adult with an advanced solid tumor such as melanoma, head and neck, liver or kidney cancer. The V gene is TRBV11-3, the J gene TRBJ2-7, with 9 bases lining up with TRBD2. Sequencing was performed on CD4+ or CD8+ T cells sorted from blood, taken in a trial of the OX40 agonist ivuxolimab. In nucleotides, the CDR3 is TGTGCCAGCAGCCACCTAGCGGGAACGCCATACGAGCAGTACTTC. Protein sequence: CASSHLAGTPYEQYF.